The 11 T cell receptor beta chains below come from one sample, sequenced in a study of glioma-infiltrating T cells after dendritic cell vaccination. This table comes from immunoSEQ multiplex PCR, and its TCRdb copy is limited to in-frame clones, with some not included. The data show about 92,000 clones, with more than 75% seen just once and roughly 14% held by the top ten. The starting material was blood, obtained before dendritic cell vaccination. These receptors all come from a human donor with glioblastoma.

The CDR3 region is CASNGQNTGELFF. The CDR3 DNA is TGCGCCAGCAATGGACAAAACACCGGGGAGCTGTTTTTT. V gene TRBV10-2 combines with J gene TRBJ2-2, with TRBD1 as a possible D gene (5 bases). CDR1 WSHSY and CDR2 SAAADI come from the germline V gene. Trimming removed 7 bases at V and 2 bases at J, with 8 bases between. CDR3 length: 13 amino acids.

The rearrangement joins TRBV7-2 to TRBJ2-5; 7 nucleotides match TRBD1. This CDR3 region has 13 residues. The junction had 6 bases not matched to a gene; V was cut back by 5 bases and J by 6 bases. Germline CDR1 is SGHTA and CDR2 is FQGNSA. In DNA, the CDR3 is TGTGCCAGCAGCCGACAGGGAATGCAGACCCAGTACTTC. Its translation is CASSRQGMQTQYF.

The chain has TRBV5-1 and TRBJ2-1; 13 nucleotides align to TRBD2. The V segment lost 2 bases and the J segment 7 bases; nucleotides outside the gene matches: 6. The CDR3 covers 16 residues. The germline gives CDR1 SGHRS, CDR2 YFSETQ. For the CDR3, the DNA is TGCGCCAGCAGCTTTCTGACTAGCGGGAGGATGAATGAGCAGTTCTTC. Translating gives CASSFLTSGRMNEQFF.

J is TRBJ2-7 and V is TRBV25-1, with D tentatively TRBD1 (5 bases). The CDR3 runs to 12 residues. The V gene lost 4 bases and the J gene lost 6 bases, with 10 bases spanning the gap. Germline lookup yields CDR1 MGHDK and CDR2 SYGVNS. The CDR3: CASSVRAGEQYF. The CDR3 DNA sequence: TGTGCCAGCAGTGTCAGGGCAGGCGAGCAGTACTTC.

The V gene is TRBV5-1, the J gene TRBJ2-3, with TRBD2 identical over 8 bases. The J segment lost 3 bases and the V segment lost 6 bases, leaving 9 bases of the junction unmatched. The CDR3 has 15 amino acids. CDR1 and CDR2 (germline): SGHRS, YFSETQ. The CDR3 sequence is CASTLSVAGTDTQYF. The CDR3 DNA sequence: TGCGCCAGCACGCTCTCTGTAGCGGGAACAGATACGCAGTATTTT.

The J gene is TRBJ2-2, the V gene TRBV5-4; the match to TRBD2 covers 11 bases. The CDR3 covers 17 residues. Trimming at V came to 4 bases and at J to 7 bases, leaving 12 bases not matched to a gene. Per germline, CDR1 SGHNT and CDR2 YYREEE (reference sequence). Written as DNA, the CDR3 is TGTGCCAGCAGCCCGCCCGGGACTAGCGGTTCGTACGGGGAGCTGTTTTTT. This gives the protein CASSPPGTSGSYGELFF.

The rearrangement uses TRBV2 and TRBJ2-7; possible D gene TRBD2, 6 bases. The V end lost 1 base, the J end lost 12 bases, and 19 bases lay between the germline ends. CDR3 length: 14 amino acids. Per the germline V gene, CDR1 is SNHLY and CDR2 is FYNNEI. In DNA, the CDR3 is TGTGCCAGCAGTGAAGGGGACTGGGCCACCCTAGGGTACTTC. Its protein is CASSEGDWATLGYF.

The rearrangement joins TRBV30 to TRBJ2-3; 7 bases fit TRBD2. The CDR3 runs to 16 residues. V lost 1 base to trimming and J lost 2 bases; unmatched junction nucleotides: 9. From germline, CDR1 is GTSNPN and CDR2 SVGIG (reference sequence). DNA of the CDR3: TGTGCCTGGAGTGAACGCCTAGCGGCCTACACAGATACGCAGTATTTT. It is translated as CAWSERLAAYTDTQYF.

The chain employs TRBV6-5 and TRBJ1-2, with 9 bases matching TRBD1. This CDR3 region has 14 residues. J gave up 2 bases and V 5 bases, and 3 bases lay outside the gene matches. CDR1 and CDR2 from the germline V gene are MNHEY and SVGAGI. The chain's CDR3 is CASSRTGVNYGYTF. CDR3 nucleotides: TGTGCCAGCAGTCGGACAGGGGTCAACTATGGCTACACCTTC.

This clone was detected once. The rearrangement uses TRBV6-1 and TRBJ2-3; 9 bases match TRBD2. Germline CDR1 and CDR2: MNHNS and SASEGT. The CDR3 runs 14 residues. J was trimmed by 8 bases and V by 5 bases; bases with no gene match: 8. The chain's CDR3 is CASSSAGAGGTQYF. CDR3 nucleotide sequence: TGTGCCAGCAGTTCAGCGGGAGCGGGAGGTACGCAGTATTTT.

In the case of this clone: The sample contains more than one DNA sequence encoding this CDR3. This rearrangement joins TRBV7-9 to TRBJ1-2, with D possibly TRBD1 on 5 matching bases. The CDR3 totals 14 residues. With 0 bases removed from V and 7 bases from J, the gap between germline ends came to 12 bases. Germline-derived CDR1 and CDR2 are SEHNR and FQNEAQ (reference sequence). DNA of the CDR3: TGTGCCAGCAGCTTAGCACCTTCGGGGGTTGGCTACACCTTC. Amino acids: CASSLAPSGVGYTF. The full variable domain, its missing parts supplied by reference TRBV7-9 and TRBJ1-2, is DTGVSQNPRHKITKRGQNVTFRCDPISEHNRLYWYRQTLGQGPEFLTYFQNEAQLEKSRLLSDRFSAERPKGSFSTLEIQRTEQGDSAMYLCASSLAPSGVGYTFGSGTRLTVV.